The 5 T cell receptor beta chains below were found in one sample sequenced in a study of blood T cells in healthy people across ages. A sample-barcoded 5' primer and a J-beta primer mix were used in a second PCR of about 7 to 11 cycles. One entry per CDR3 protein results from TCRdb running MiXCR on the 5' RACE reads. Here the sample spans 1.5 million to 2 million distinct CDR3 sequences, under 30% being singletons. Sample: blood. Receptors originate from a woman younger than 45 in good health.

The chain links TRBV5-6 to TRBJ2-1, with D uncertain. With 2 bases removed from V and 8 bases from J, the gap between germline ends came to 8 bases. The CDR3 covers 12 residues. The germline V gene encodes CDR1 SGHDT and CDR2 YYEEEE. CDR3 region: CASSFMGYEQFF. The DNA of the CDR3 is TGTGCCAGCAGCTTCATGGGTTATGAGCAGTTCTTC.

Only a few counts were recorded for this clonotype. V and J are TRBV11-1 and TRBJ1-1; weak D call: TRBD1 (5 bases). Trimming took 5 bases from V and 9 from J, leaving 16 bases between them. Germline-derived CDR1 and CDR2 are SGHAT and FQDESV (reference sequence). The CDR3 spans 13 residues. The CDR3: CASSLIGGPKAFF. The DNA for the CDR3 is TGTGCCAGCAGCCTGATTGGGGGACCTAAAGCTTTCTTT. The whole variable domain, remainder taken from reference TRBV11-1 and TRBJ1-1, is EAEVAQSPRYKITEKSQAVAFWCDPISGHATLYWYRQILGQGPELLVQFQDESVVDDSQLPKDRFSAERLKGVDSTLKIQPAELGDSAMYLCASSLIGGPKAFFGQGTRLTVV.

As DNA, the CDR3 is TGCAGTGCTAAGAACCCAGGGGGCTTCAATTCACCCCTCCACTTT. Its translation: CSAKNPGGFNSPLHF. The rearrangement uses TRBV20-1 and TRBJ1-6; 8 bases agree with TRBD1. Trimming removed 4 bases from V and 7 bases from J; junction bases left unmatched: 9. CDR3 length equals 15 residues. The germline gives CDR1 DFQATT, CDR2 SNEGSKA (reference sequence).

Note on this clonotype: This could be a read error, since a much larger clone is one nucleotide away. V usage is TRBV12-3 or TRBV12-4 and J usage is TRBJ2-5; 8 nucleotides match TRBD2. The DNA end is a closer match to TRBJ2-7, so the J assignment may be wrong. The CDR3 loop spans 15 amino acids. The CDR3 loop is CASSLSGLAGNEQYF. The CDR3 DNA is TGTGCCAGCAGTTTGAGTGGTTTAGCGGGAAACGAGCAGTACTTC.

This chain joins TRBV7-3 and TRBJ2-3; perhaps TRBD2 as D (5 bases). V gave up 4 bases and J gave up 6 bases, with 14 bases separating them. The CDR3 is 14 amino acids. Looked up from germline, CDR1 is SGHTA and CDR2 is FQGTGA. CDR3 region: CASSSRSERDTQYF. Here the CDR3 DNA reads TGTGCCAGCAGCTCTCGGTCAGAGCGGGATACGCAGTATTTT.